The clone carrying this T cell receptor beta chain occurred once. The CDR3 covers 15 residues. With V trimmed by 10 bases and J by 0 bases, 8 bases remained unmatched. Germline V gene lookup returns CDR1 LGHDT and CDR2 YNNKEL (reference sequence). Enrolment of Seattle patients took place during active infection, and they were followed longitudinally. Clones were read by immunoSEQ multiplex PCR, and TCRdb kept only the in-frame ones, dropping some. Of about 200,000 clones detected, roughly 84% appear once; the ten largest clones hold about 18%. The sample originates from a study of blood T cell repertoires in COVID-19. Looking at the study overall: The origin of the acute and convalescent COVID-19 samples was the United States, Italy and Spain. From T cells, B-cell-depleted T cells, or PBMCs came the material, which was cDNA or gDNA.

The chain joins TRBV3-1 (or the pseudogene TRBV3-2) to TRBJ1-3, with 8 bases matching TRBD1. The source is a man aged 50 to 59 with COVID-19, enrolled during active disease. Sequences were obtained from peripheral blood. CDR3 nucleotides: TGTGCCACTACCTTCGACAGGGGCTCTGGAAACACCATATATTTT. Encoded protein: CATTFDRGSGNTIYF.